The 20 T cell receptor beta chains below all came from one sample that was sequenced in a study of blood T cell repertoires in COVID-19. Using immunoSEQ multiplex PCR, the repertoire was profiled, and TCRdb retains in-frame clones only, with some absent. The sample consists of hundreds of thousands of clones, roughly 90% of them appearing once. The specimen was peripheral blood. The receptors were sampled from a woman aged 50 to 65 with active or convalescent COVID-19.

V and J are TRBV5-1 and TRBJ2-1, with 14 positions matching TRBD2. This CDR3 has 18 residues. Looked up from germline, CDR1 is SGHRS and CDR2 is YFSETQ. Losses at the gene ends were 1 base for V and 9 bases for J; bases not matched to a gene: 12. The CDR3 loop is CASSLYSGTSGSRGEQFF. DNA of the CDR3: TGCGCCAGCAGCTTGTACTCCGGGACTAGCGGGAGTAGAGGTGAGCAGTTCTTC.

As for this clone: At the DNA level, this CDR3 is encoded by other sequences in the same sample as well. The chain recombines TRBV3-1 (or the pseudogene TRBV3-2) with TRBJ2-7; D is perhaps TRBD2 (7 bases). Trimming cost V 1 base and J 2 bases, with 9 bases left between them. Germline V gene sequence: CDR1 LGHDT, CDR2 YNNKEL (reference sequence). There are 14 residues in the CDR3. CDR3 protein: CASSQVGGPYEQYF. CDR3 bases: TGTGCCAGCAGCCAAGTCGGGGGGCCCTACGAGCAGTACTTC.

This clone was counted a single time. Here the CDR3 reads CAWSVYGGVNEKLFF. CDR3 DNA sequence: TGTGCCTGGAGTGTATATGGAGGGGTTAATGAAAAACTGTTTTTT. V usage is TRBV30 and J usage is TRBJ1-4, with D perhaps TRBD1 (5 bases). Deletions cut 0 bases from V and 4 bases from J, with 12 bases between. The CDR3 runs to 15 residues. The germline gives CDR1 GTSNPN, CDR2 SVGIG (reference sequence).

This chain links TRBV28 with TRBJ2-4; TRBD2 is a possible D gene (5 bases). The CDR3 length is 15 residues. Looked up from germline, CDR1 is MDHEN and CDR2 is SYDVKM. The germline V and J ends were trimmed by 2 bases and 9 bases, with 17 bases remaining between them. The CDR3, as DNA: TGTGCCAGCAGTTTAAAGAGGGCCGGGGTTGGCATTCAGTACTTC. It encodes CASSLKRAGVGIQYF.

CDR3 DNA: TGTGCCAGCAGTTTATGGCGTACCGAAGAGACCCAGTACTTC. Translating gives CASSLWRTEETQYF. This chain links TRBV28 with TRBJ2-5; D is undetermined. The CDR3 length is 14 residues. V was clipped by 0 bases and J by 3 bases, with 8 bases between them. CDR1 and CDR2 (germline): MDHEN, SYDVKM.

The chain joins TRBV7-2 to TRBJ2-3; 12 bases are a match to TRBD2. After removal of 4 bases from V and 3 bases from J, the junction contained 5 bases not matched to a gene. Germline CDR1 is SGHTA and CDR2 is FQGNSA. The length of the CDR3 is 16 residues. The chain's CDR3 is CASSSTSGSTTDTQYF. The CDR3, as DNA: TGTGCCAGCAGCTCGACTAGCGGGAGCACTACAGATACGCAGTATTTT.

Notes on this clone: Other nucleotide sequences from this sample produce the same CDR3. This chain connects TRBV5-1 to TRBJ1-1, with TRBD1 matching over 9 bases. There are 14 residues in the CDR3. Germline V gene data show CDR1 as SGHRS and CDR2 as YFSETQ. With V trimmed by 0 bases and J by 4 bases, 1 base remained unmatched. The CDR3 here is CASSLETGGTEAFF. CDR3 coding DNA: TGCGCCAGCAGCTTGGAGACAGGGGGCACTGAAGCTTTCTTT.

This clone was counted only a few times. This chain links TRBV5-1 with TRBJ2-3; a weak D match, TRBD1 (5 bases). This CDR3 has 13 amino acids. V shed 0 bases and J shed 5 bases, with 7 bases lying between them. Germline V gives CDR1 SGHRS, CDR2 YFSETQ. The CDR3 loop reads CASSLGRGDTQYF. DNA for the CDR3: TGCGCCAGCAGCTTGGGAAGGGGAGATACGCAGTATTTT.

The chain uses TRBV2 and TRBJ2-7; 12 positions agree with TRBD1. CDR3 length: 16 amino acids. Germline values: CDR1 SNHLY, CDR2 FYNNEI. V shed 7 bases and J 5 bases; nucleotides not matched to a gene: 12. The CDR3 loop is CASIPEPGQGANEQYF. CDR3 nucleotide sequence: TGTGCCAGCATCCCCGAACCGGGACAGGGGGCGAACGAGCAGTACTTC. Together with reference TRBV2 and TRBJ2-7, the CDR3 gives the full variable domain: EPEVTQTPSHQVTQMGQEVILRCVPISNHLYFYWYRQILGQKVEFLVSFYNNEISEKSEIFDDQFSVERPDGSNFTLKIRSTKLEDSAMYFCASIPEPGQGANEQYFGPGTRLTVT.

The chain carries TRBV24-1 and TRBJ2-2; TRBD2 aligns across 9 bases. The J segment lost 1 base and the V segment lost 7 bases, leaving 3 bases of the junction unmatched. Germline V lookup: CDR1 KGHDR, CDR2 SFDVKD. This CDR3 comprises 15 residues. The CDR3 loop reads CATRSSGKNTGELFF. The CDR3 coding sequence is TGTGCCACCAGATCTAGCGGGAAGAACACCGGGGAGCTGTTTTTT.

This sequence joins TRBV7-9 and TRBJ1-2; TRBD1 aligns across 9 bases. This CDR3 comprises 15 residues. V gave up 1 base and J gave up 2 bases; unmatched junction bases: 2. Germline CDR1 SEHNR, CDR2 FQNEAQ (reference sequence). CDR3 residues: CASSLGGTGNYGYTF. The CDR3 nucleotides are TGTGCCAGCAGCTTAGGCGGGACAGGGAACTATGGCTACACCTTC.

The CDR3 reads CASSPSGGLETQYF. CDR3 nucleotides: TGTGCCAGTAGTCCCAGCGGCGGGCTGGAGACCCAGTACTTC. The chain combines TRBV19 with TRBJ2-5; possible D gene TRBD2, 5 bases. CDR3 size: 14 residues. Trimming removed 5 bases from V and 5 bases from J, with 15 bases in between. The germline CDR1 and CDR2 sequences are LNHDA and SQIVND (reference sequence).

The CDR3 protein is CSGGQSGYGYTF. CDR3 bases: TGCAGCGGGGGACAGTCTGGCTATGGCTACACCTTC. The gene calls are TRBV29-1 and TRBJ1-2; 7 bases are a match to TRBD1. The CDR3 sequence is 12 residues long. Germline CDR1 and CDR2: SQVTM and ANQGSEA. The J segment lost 4 bases and the V segment lost 7 bases, leaving 6 bases of the junction unmatched.

The rearrangement joins TRBV30 to TRBJ1-6, with a tentative D call TRBD1 (5 bases). CDR3 length: 12 residues. Germline-derived CDR1 and CDR2 are GTSNPN and SVGIG (reference sequence). Between the trimmed V and J ends, which lost 3 bases and 9 bases, there was a span of 9 bases. The CDR3 reads CAWRGQGSPLHF. CDR3 nucleotides: TGTGCCTGGAGAGGGCAGGGTTCACCCCTCCACTTT.

V gene TRBV28 combines with J gene TRBJ1-1, with D possibly being TRBD1 (5 bases). This CDR3 spans 15 amino acids. Germline-derived CDR1 and CDR2 are MDHEN and SYDVKM. Trimming took 2 bases from V and 5 from J, leaving 15 bases between them. CDR3 region: CASSLITWGRTEAFF. CDR3 DNA: TGTGCCAGCAGTTTAATCACGTGGGGCAGGACTGAAGCTTTCTTT. Based on the CDR3 plus reference TRBV28 and TRBJ1-1, the full variable domain is DVKVTQSSRYLVKRTGEKVFLECVQDMDHENMFWYRQDPGLGLRLIYFSYDVKMKEKGDIPEGYSVSREKKERFSLILESASTNQTSMYLCASSLITWGRTEAFFGQGTRLTVV.

This clone came up once. The V gene is TRBV15, the J gene TRBJ2-7; no firm D call. CDR3 length: 15 amino acids. The germline CDR1 and CDR2 sequences are LNHNV and YYDKDF (reference sequence). Between the trimmed V and J ends, which lost 1 base and 0 bases, there was a span of 10 bases. For the CDR3, the DNA is TGTGCCACCAGCAGAGTACTGTCGGGCTCCTACGAGCAGTACTTC. Amino acids: CATSRVLSGSYEQYF. Based on the CDR3 plus reference TRBV15 and TRBJ2-7, the full variable domain is DAMVIQNPRYQVTQFGKPVTLSCSQTLNHNVMYWYQQKSSQAPKLLFHYYDKDFNNEADTPDNFQSRRPNTSFCFLDIRSPGLGDTAMYLCATSRVLSGSYEQYFGPGTRLTVT.

This chain links TRBV5-1 with TRBJ2-1; D remains ambiguous. The germline V and J ends were trimmed by 4 bases and 0 bases, with 14 bases remaining between them. CDR1 is SGHRS and CDR2 is YFSETQ in the germline V gene. CDR3 length: 16 amino acids. For the CDR3, the DNA is TGCGCCAGCAGCCCCGTGGCGGCAAGCTCCTACAATGAGCAGTTCTTC. Translating it yields CASSPVAASSYNEQFF. Variable domain in full (rest from reference TRBV5-1 and TRBJ2-1): KAGVTQTPRYLIKTRGQQVTLSCSPISGHRSVSWYQQTPGQGLQFLFEYFSETQRNKGNFPGRFSGRQFSNSRSEMNVSTLELGDSALYLCASSPVAASSYNEQFFGPGTRLTVL.

This clone was recorded a few times. The rearrangement uses TRBV2 and TRBJ1-5; D is unclear. The CDR3 consists of 15 residues. V was trimmed by 6 bases and J by 2 bases, leaving 14 bases between them. The germline V gene has CDR1 SNHLY and CDR2 FYNNEI. Written as DNA, the CDR3 is TGTGCCAGCAGAACGCTGAGGGCGGGCAATCAGCCCCAGCATTTT. This translates into CASRTLRAGNQPQHF.

J is TRBJ2-5 and V is TRBV7-2, with 7 bases aligning to TRBD2. Germline loops: CDR1 SGHTA, CDR2 FQGNSA. CDR3 length: 14 amino acids. V shed 5 bases and J 4 bases; nucleotides not matched to a gene: 7. DNA of the CDR3: TGTGCCAGCAGCACCCGGGACTATTTAGAGACCCAGTACTTC. Its protein product is CASSTRDYLETQYF.

This clone was picked up one time. This chain joins TRBV3-1 (or the pseudogene TRBV3-2) and TRBJ2-7; D is perhaps TRBD1 (6 bases). CDR3 size: 16 residues. V was clipped by 1 base and J by 2 bases, with 15 bases between them. Per germline, CDR1 LGHDT and CDR2 YNNKEL (reference sequence). The CDR3 here is CASSQVFARGTYEQYF. DNA for the CDR3: TGTGCCAGCAGCCAAGTTTTTGCCAGGGGAACCTACGAGCAGTACTTC.